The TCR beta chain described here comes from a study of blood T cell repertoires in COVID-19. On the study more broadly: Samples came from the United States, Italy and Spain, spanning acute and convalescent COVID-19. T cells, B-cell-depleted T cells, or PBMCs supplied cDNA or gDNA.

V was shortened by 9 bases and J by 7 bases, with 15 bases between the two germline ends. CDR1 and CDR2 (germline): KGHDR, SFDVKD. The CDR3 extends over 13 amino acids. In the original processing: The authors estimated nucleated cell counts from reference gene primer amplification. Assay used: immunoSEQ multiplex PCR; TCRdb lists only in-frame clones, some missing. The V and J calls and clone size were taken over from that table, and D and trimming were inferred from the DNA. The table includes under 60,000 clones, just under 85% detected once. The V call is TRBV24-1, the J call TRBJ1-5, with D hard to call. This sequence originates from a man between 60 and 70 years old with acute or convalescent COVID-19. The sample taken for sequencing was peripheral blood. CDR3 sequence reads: CATSTGGHQPQHF. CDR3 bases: TGTGCCACCTCTACGGGAGGGCACCAGCCCCAGCATTTT.